This record looks at one T cell receptor (beta chain) sequence and its context. The antigen is undetermined. The sample belongs to a study of type 1 regulatory T cells. Study outcomes and limitations: Compared with non-type 1 regulatory T cells, type 1 regulatory T cells showed a more restricted TCR repertoire.

TCRdb passed the reads through MiXCR, listing each CDR3 protein once. The sample holds around 64,000 distinct CDR3 sequences; about 20% are singletons and the top ten take around 8%. There are 14 residues in the CDR3. J was trimmed by 2 bases and V by 4 bases; bases with no gene match: 2. CDR1 DFQATT and CDR2 SNEGSKA come from the germline V gene (reference sequence). Sequenced input: cultured type 1 regulatory T (Tr1) cells, either the whole culture or a sorted fraction (not recorded which). The genes are TRBV20-1 and TRBJ1-4; 9 nucleotides agree with TRBD1. This receptor was obtained from a human donor in good health. The CDR3: CSAKTGGTNEKLFF. The CDR3 DNA follows: TGCAGTGCTAAGACAGGGGGGACTAATGAAAAACTGTTTTTT.